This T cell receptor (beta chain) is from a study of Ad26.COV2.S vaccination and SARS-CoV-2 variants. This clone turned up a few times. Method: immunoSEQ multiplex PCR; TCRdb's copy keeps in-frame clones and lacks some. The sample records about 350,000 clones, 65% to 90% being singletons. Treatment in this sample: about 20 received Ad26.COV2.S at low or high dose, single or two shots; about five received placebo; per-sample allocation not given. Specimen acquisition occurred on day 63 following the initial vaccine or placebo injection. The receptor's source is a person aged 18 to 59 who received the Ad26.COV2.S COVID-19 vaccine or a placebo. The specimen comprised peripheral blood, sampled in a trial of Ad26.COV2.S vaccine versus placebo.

CDR3 protein: CASSPRGVGTEAFF. CDR3 nucleotides: TGTGCCAGCTCACCACGAGGGGTAGGAACTGAAGCTTTCTTT. This chain links TRBV18 with TRBJ1-1; perhaps TRBD1 as D (5 bases). This CDR3 is 14 amino acids long. V lost 1 base to trimming and J lost 5 bases, with 11 bases between them. Per germline, CDR1 KGHSH and CDR2 LQKENI.